This passage covers 27 T cell receptor beta chains from one sample sequenced in a study of shared clonotypes between healthy human individuals. CD8 cells classed as naive were CD45RO-negative and positively selected for CCR7, excluding terminally differentiated effector memory CD45RA+ cells. Profiling relied on immunoSEQ multiplex PCR, and the TCRdb table lists in-frame clones only, not all of them. The sample consists of about 2 million clones, 85% to 95% of them appearing once. The sequencing input was naive CD8+ T cells sorted from blood. The receptors here all came from a man aged 18 to 30 in good health.

The V and J genes are TRBV7-8 and TRBJ2-4, with 10 bases aligning to TRBD2. After removal of 5 bases from V and 6 bases from J, the junction contained 10 bases not matched to a gene. This CDR3 is 16 amino acids long. CDR1 and CDR2 from the germline V gene are SGHVS and FQNEAQ. The CDR3 DNA sequence: TGTGCCAGCAGCCCCACGGCTAGCGGGGGCGGAAACATTCAGTACTTC. Translating it yields CASSPTASGGGNIQYF.

The V gene is TRBV5-1, the J gene TRBJ2-5; no clear D gene. CDR1 is SGHRS, CDR2 YFSETQ, per germline. V was cut by 5 bases and J by 2 bases, with 10 bases left in between. This CDR3 contains 13 residues. The CDR3, as DNA: TGCGCCAGCAGTCGACTTTTTCAAGAGACCCAGTACTTC. Residues: CASSRLFQETQYF.

The genes are TRBV4-1 and TRBJ2-5; 10 bases are shared with TRBD1. The ends lost 0 bases at V and 5 bases at J; junction bases unmatched: 3. The germline V gene has CDR1 MGHRA and CDR2 YSYEKL. The CDR3 length is 15 residues. The CDR3, as DNA: TGCGCCAGCAGCCAAGAACGGACAGGGGGGGAGACCCAGTACTTC. Translated: CASSQERTGGETQYF.

V is TRBV5-4 and J is TRBJ1-2; D is possibly TRBD1 (5 bases). The CDR3 consists of 12 residues. Germline lookup yields CDR1 SGHNT and CDR2 YYREEE (reference sequence). Trimming removed 2 bases at V and 4 bases at J, with 6 bases between. CDR3 coding DNA: TGTGCCAGCAGCTTCGGGACCTATGGCTACACCTTC. Its translation: CASSFGTYGYTF.

The chain combines TRBV30 with TRBJ2-5, with 9 bases aligning to TRBD1. The germline CDR1 and CDR2 sequences are GTSNPN and SVGIG (reference sequence). The CDR3 length is 13 residues. V was clipped by 2 bases and J by 5 bases; unmatched bases: 3. CDR3 in amino acids: CAWSRQGGETQYF. DNA of the CDR3: TGTGCCTGGAGTCGACAGGGGGGGGAGACCCAGTACTTC.

This chain joins TRBV27 and TRBJ1-2, with 7 bases identical to TRBD1. The CDR3 totals 16 residues. The V gene end was trimmed by 8 bases and the J gene end by 7 bases; junction bases not matched to a gene: 19. Germline V gives CDR1 MNHEY, CDR2 SMNVEV (reference sequence). The CDR3 region is CASGGIVRDSRPGYTF. CDR3 sequence (DNA): TGTGCCAGCGGCGGAATAGTCCGGGACAGCCGACCTGGCTACACCTTC.

The chain is built from TRBV19 and TRBJ2-1; D not resolved. V shed 3 bases and J shed 11 bases, with 17 bases lying between them. Germline CDR1 reads LNHDA; CDR2 reads SQIVND (reference sequence). The CDR3 loop spans 14 amino acids. In DNA form, the CDR3 reads TGTGCCAGTAGTATGGCTAGTAGAGATGGTAAGCAGTTCTTC. Translated: CASSMASRDGKQFF. The complete variable domain, with remaining parts taken from reference TRBV19 and TRBJ2-1, reads DGGITQSPKYLFRKEGQNVTLSCEQNLNHDAMYWYRQDPGQGLRLIYYSQIVNDFQKGDIAEGYSVSREKKESFPLTVTSAQKNPTAFYLCASSMASRDGKQFFGPGTRLTVL.

This chain uses TRBV13 with TRBJ2-3; 12 bases agree with TRBD2. The CDR3 sequence is 16 residues long. Per the germline V gene, CDR1 is PRHDT and CDR2 is FYEKMQ (reference sequence). V gave up 6 bases and J gave up 2 bases; unmatched junction bases: 6. CDR3 loop: CASRQRLAGDTDTQYF. For the CDR3, the DNA is TGTGCCAGCAGACAGAGACTAGCGGGGGACACAGATACGCAGTATTTT.

J is TRBJ1-4 and V is TRBV27; D call uncertain. V dropped 1 base and J dropped 8 bases, with 8 bases sitting between them. From germline, CDR1 is MNHEY and CDR2 SMNVEV (reference sequence). The CDR3 runs to 13 residues. The CDR3 reads CASSLWVNEKLFF. CDR3 bases: TGTGCCAGCAGTTTATGGGTCAACGAAAAACTGTTTTTT.

Comments on this clone: Other DNA variants within this sample encode the same CDR3. The chain couples TRBV2 to TRBJ2-3; 11 positions match TRBD2. With 6 bases clipped from V and 0 bases from J, the junction kept 2 bases outside the gene matches. The germline V gene encodes CDR1 SNHLY and CDR2 FYNNEI. The CDR3 covers 15 residues. The CDR3 DNA sequence: TGTGCCAGCAGCGGACTAGCGGGTAGCACAGATACGCAGTATTTT. Protein product: CASSGLAGSTDTQYF.

A remark on this clone: This specimen includes other DNA sequences encoding the same CDR3. V usage is TRBV7-9 and J usage is TRBJ1-1; no firm D call. CDR1 SEHNR and CDR2 FQNEAQ come from the germline V gene (reference sequence). The CDR3 has 14 amino acids. V lost 1 base to trimming and J lost 4 bases, with 10 bases between them. CDR3 sequence reads: CASSLDPAGTEAFF. In DNA, the CDR3 is TGTGCCAGCAGCTTAGATCCAGCCGGCACTGAAGCTTTCTTT.

The gene calls are TRBV10-2 and TRBJ2-3, with TRBD2 identical over 14 bases. V shed 8 bases, J shed 4 bases, and the junction held 2 bases outside the gene matches. The CDR3 contains 14 residues. Germline V lookup: CDR1 WSHSY, CDR2 SAAADI. The CDR3 here is CASLTSGGADTQYF. The CDR3 DNA reads as TGCGCCAGCCTGACTAGCGGGGGGGCAGATACGCAGTATTTT.

The rearrangement links TRBV5-4 to TRBJ2-5; 8 nucleotides agree with TRBD1. The CDR3 length is 16 residues. Looked up from germline, CDR1 is SGHNT and CDR2 is YYREEE (reference sequence). V lost 3 bases to trimming and J lost 3 bases; unmatched junction nucleotides: 10. CDR3 sequence: CASSWTRQGPEETQYF. DNA for the CDR3: TGTGCCAGCAGCTGGACCCGACAGGGGCCAGAAGAGACCCAGTACTTC.

The chain employs TRBV7-8 and TRBJ1-1; D may be TRBD1 (5 bases). Germline CDR1 SGHVS, CDR2 FQNEAQ. V was trimmed by 5 bases and J by 3 bases, leaving 10 bases between them. The CDR3 runs to 13 residues. The CDR3 coding sequence is TGTGCCAGCAGCCCCCCGGGACACACTGAAGCTTTCTTT. It specifies CASSPPGHTEAFF.

This sequence joins TRBV27 and TRBJ1-2; 8 bases line up with TRBD1. This CDR3 spans 16 amino acids. From germline, CDR1 is MNHEY and CDR2 SMNVEV (reference sequence). With 5 bases clipped from V and 4 bases from J, the junction kept 12 bases outside the gene matches. This chain's CDR3 is CASSPSTGEAAYGYTF. The CDR3 DNA reads as TGTGCCAGCAGTCCGTCGACAGGGGAGGCTGCCTATGGCTACACCTTC.

The genes are TRBV7-9 and TRBJ2-7, with a tentative D call TRBD2 (6 bases). Germline V gene lookup returns CDR1 SEHNR and CDR2 FQNEAQ (reference sequence). CDR3 length equals 14 residues. The V and J ends lost 5 bases and 2 bases respectively, with 13 bases between them. CDR3 nucleotide sequence: TGTGCCAGCAGCGTCGGCGGGATTGCCTACGAGCAGTACTTC. Protein: CASSVGGIAYEQYF. Based on the CDR3 plus reference TRBV7-9 and TRBJ2-7, the full variable domain is DTGVSQNPRHKITKRGQNVTFRCDPISEHNRLYWYRQTLGQGPEFLTYFQNEAQLEKSRLLSDRFSAERPKGSFSTLEIQRTEQGDSAMYLCASSVGGIAYEQYFGPGTRLTVT.

In its sample, this clone was seen once. The chain has TRBV27 and TRBJ2-2; no reliable D call. This CDR3 has 13 residues. Looked up from germline, CDR1 is MNHEY and CDR2 is SMNVEV (reference sequence). Trimming took off 6 bases at V and 10 bases at J, with 15 bases between the two ends. The CDR3 DNA reads TGTGCCAGCAGCTTGACCCTAGGTGTGGAGCTGTTTTTT. Protein: CASSLTLGVELFF.

This chain links TRBV9 with TRBJ1-4; D is unresolved. CDR3 size: 15 residues. Germline loops: CDR1 SGDLS, CDR2 YYNGEE. V shed 0 bases and J shed 1 base, with 7 bases lying between them. The CDR3 reads CASSVDGITNEKLFF. DNA of the CDR3: TGTGCCAGCAGCGTAGATGGGATAACTAATGAAAAACTGTTTTTT.

The CDR3 reads CASSQEEVPRQYF. CDR3 bases: TGTGCCAGCAGCCAAGAAGAGGTGCCTAGGCAGTACTTC. The chain couples TRBV14 to TRBJ2-7; D remains unclear. V was pared by 0 bases and J by 9 bases, with 12 bases between. This CDR3 contains 13 residues. CDR1 SGHDN and CDR2 FVKESK come from the germline V gene. Drawing the rest from reference TRBV14 and TRBJ2-7, the complete variable domain is EAGVTQFPSHSVIEKGQTVTLRCDPISGHDNLYWYRRVMGKEIKFLLHFVKESKQDESGMPNNRFLAERTGGTYSTLKVQPAELEDSGVYFCASSQEEVPRQYFGPGTRLTVT.

On this clone itself: Other nucleotide sequences in the sample specify the same CDR3. V and J are TRBV5-1 and TRBJ2-3, with a tentative D call TRBD2 (7 bases). Germline V gene sequence: CDR1 SGHRS, CDR2 YFSETQ. V lost 0 bases and J lost 5, with 10 bases in between. This CDR3 region has 14 residues. As DNA, the CDR3 is TGCGCCAGCAGCTTGGCGGGGGGCCTAGATACGCAGTATTTT. This sequence encodes CASSLAGGLDTQYF.

This chain links TRBV4-3 with TRBJ2-2; 7 bases are a match to TRBD1. V shed 6 bases, J shed 4 bases, and the junction held 11 bases outside the gene matches. CDR1 and CDR2 (germline): LGHNA, YSLEER. This CDR3 is built from 16 residues. The CDR3 protein is CASRRSTGDGTGELFF. The CDR3 nucleotides are TGCGCCAGCAGACGCAGCACAGGGGATGGCACCGGGGAGCTGTTTTTT.

This clone was observed once. The chain carries TRBV7-2 and TRBJ2-5, with 14 nucleotides matching TRBD2. CDR1 is SGHTA, CDR2 FQGNSA, per germline. V lost 5 bases to trimming and J lost 5 bases; unmatched junction nucleotides: 4. CDR3 length: 15 amino acids. CDR3 protein: CASSRLAGGPETQYF. CDR3 DNA sequence: TGTGCCAGCAGCAGACTAGCGGGGGGGCCTGAGACCCAGTACTTC.

The chain joins TRBV5-6 to TRBJ2-1, with 8 bases that match TRBD2. The CDR3 consists of 16 residues. The J segment lost 7 bases and the V segment lost 6 bases, leaving 15 bases of the junction unmatched. Germline-derived CDR1 and CDR2 are SGHDT and YYEEEE. This CDR3 reads CASNKGRGGQSNEQFF. CDR3 coding DNA: TGTGCCAGCAATAAGGGTCGGGGGGGCCAATCAAATGAGCAGTTCTTC.

The gene calls are TRBV6-1 and TRBJ1-3; TRBD1 is a possible D gene (5 bases). The CDR3 has 16 residues. The V gene lost 2 bases and the J gene lost 0 bases, with 11 bases spanning the gap. Germline V gene sequence: CDR1 MNHNS, CDR2 SASEGT. CDR3 sequence (DNA): TGTGCCAGCAGTGAAAATTTGCAGGGCTCTGGAAACACCATATATTTT. Amino acid sequence: CASSENLQGSGNTIYF.

The chain employs TRBV30 and TRBJ1-1; D gene ambiguous. The germline V and J ends were trimmed by 3 bases and 0 bases, with 14 bases remaining between them. This CDR3 is built from 15 residues. Germline CDR1 reads GTSNPN; CDR2 reads SVGIG (reference sequence). CDR3 loop: CAWRWIGGMNTEAFF. In nucleotides, the CDR3 is TGTGCCTGGAGATGGATCGGAGGCATGAACACTGAAGCTTTCTTT.

CDR3: CASSFRGTEQYF. For the CDR3, the DNA is TGTGCCAGCAGCTTCCGTGGGACCGAGCAGTACTTC. This chain uses TRBV7-9 with TRBJ2-7, with D perhaps assigned TRBD1 or TRBD2 (5 bases each). Germline loops: CDR1 SEHNR, CDR2 FQNEAQ (reference sequence). This CDR3 has 12 residues. V dropped 3 bases and J dropped 6 bases, with 9 bases sitting between them.

The chain uses TRBV15 and TRBJ2-1, with 16 bases aligning to TRBD2. CDR1 and CDR2 (germline): LNHNV, YYDKDF (reference sequence). With 0 bases clipped from V and 8 bases from J, the junction kept 7 bases outside the gene matches. The CDR3 is made up of 18 amino acids. The CDR3 region is CATSRDRGLAGGPYEQFF. The CDR3 DNA sequence: TGTGCCACCAGCAGAGATAGGGGACTAGCGGGAGGGCCGTATGAGCAGTTCTTC.